This record covers a single T cell receptor (beta chain). An end of the junction differs from the germline gene, which may be a read error. Looked up from germline, CDR1 is SGHRS and CDR2 is YFSETQ. This CDR3 has 14 amino acids. Some clones are missing from TCRdb's copy, which holds only in-frame ones; the method was immunoSEQ multiplex PCR. The sample has 100,000 to 120,000 clones, around nine tenths seen once. The entry originates in a study of control samples from healthy donors and cancer patients. The sequence was collected from a woman aged 60 to 75 with lung cancer. V usage is TRBV5-1 and J usage is TRBJ2-3; 8 nucleotides line up with TRBD2. The sequenced sample consisted of PBMCs. CDR3 nucleotides: TGCACCAGCAGCCAGCGGGAGTTAATAGATACGCAGTATTTT. Its translation: CTSSQRELIDTQYF.